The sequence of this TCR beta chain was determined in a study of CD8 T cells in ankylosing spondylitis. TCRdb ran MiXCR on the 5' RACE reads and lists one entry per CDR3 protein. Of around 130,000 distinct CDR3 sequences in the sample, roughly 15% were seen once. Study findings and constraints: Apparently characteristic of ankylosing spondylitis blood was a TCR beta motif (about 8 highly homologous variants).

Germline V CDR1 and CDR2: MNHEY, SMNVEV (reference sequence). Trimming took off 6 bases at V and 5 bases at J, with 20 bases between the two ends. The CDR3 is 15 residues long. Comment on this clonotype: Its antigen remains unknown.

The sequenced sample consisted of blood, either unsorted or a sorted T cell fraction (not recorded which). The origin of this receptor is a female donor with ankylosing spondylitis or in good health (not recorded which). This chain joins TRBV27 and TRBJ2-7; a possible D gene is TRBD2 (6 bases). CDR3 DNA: TGTGCCAGCAGGGGGGTCGGCGGGGCGGTGGACGAGCAGTACTTC. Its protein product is CASRGVGGAVDEQYF.